A selection of T cell receptor beta chains follows, all from one sample in a study of T cells in Graves' hyperthyroidism and ophthalmopathy. TCRdb reprocessed the multiplex PCR reads with MiXCR, giving one entry per CDR3 protein. The repertoire holds a few hundred thousand distinct CDR3 sequences, with 14% as singletons. The sample comprised blood. The receptors were sampled from a woman under 40 with Graves' hyperthyroidism that later progressed to Graves' ophthalmopathy. Each CDR3 is given with its conserved first and last residue. The D gene is left open where the match is weak. Clone size is stated in some rows and not others, as once, few, many or a class when expanded.

D gene,V gene,clone size,J gene,CDR3 DNA,CDR3 protein
TRBD1,TRBV14,many,TRBJ1-2,TGTGCCAGCAGCCAAGGGACAGGGTTAGGCTATGGCTACACCTTC,CASSQGTGLGYGYTF
-,TRBV6-1,few,TRBJ1-2,TGTGCCAGCAGTTTTTCTTCTTGGGACGGCTACACCTTC,CASSFSSWDGYTF
-,TRBV28,few,TRBJ1-2,TGTGCCGGCACCCCTGCGGGGACAATCTATGGCTACACCTTC,CAGTPAGTIYGYTF
TRBD2,TRBV29-1,few,TRBJ2-3,TGCAGCGCCCATGAGGGCGGGAGACCTTTACAGTATTTT,CSAHEGGRPLQYF
-,TRBV7-9,-,TRBJ1-1,TGTGCCAGCAGCTTAGTCGGCAGCCGGGCCCTGAACACTGAAGCTTTCTTT,CASSLVGSRALNTEAFF
-,TRBV18,many,TRBJ1-1,TGTGCCAGCTCACCAATGGGGGAGAACACTGAAGCTTTCTTT,CASSPMGENTEAFF
-,TRBV6-1,few,TRBJ2-1,TGTGCCAGCAGTTTTTCATCGCCACTCGGTCTTTACAATGAGCAGTTCTTC,CASSFSSPLGLYNEQFF
-,TRBV27,many,TRBJ2-1,TGTGCCAGCAGTTTATCGGTACTGTACAATGAGCAGTTCTTC,CASSLSVLYNEQFF
TRBD1,TRBV27,few,TRBJ1-1,TGTGCCAGCATGACTAGGACAGGGGACACTGAAGCTTTCTTT,CASMTRTGDTEAFF
-,TRBV20-1,few,TRBJ2-3,TGCAGTGCCGGGGATGCCCTTACTGGTACAGATACGCAGTATTTT,CSAGDALTGTDTQYF
-,TRBV25-1,many,TRBJ1-1,TGTGCCAGCAGTGATGGACAGCTGAACACTGAAGCTTTCTTT,CASSDGQLNTEAFF
-,TRBV12-3/TRBV12-4,-,TRBJ1-1,TGTGCCAGCAGTTTGTCGGCTGGGCTGGGAGAAGCTTTCTTT,CASSLSAGLGEAFF
-,TRBV4-1,few,TRBJ2-5,TGCGCCAGCAGCCCCTTGGATACCCAAGAGACCCAGTACTTC,CASSPLDTQETQYF
TRBD1,TRBV3-1,many,TRBJ2-7,TGTGCCAGCAGCCCGGTGGACAGGGAGTTCGAGCAGTACTTC,CASSPVDREFEQYF
-,TRBV6-2/TRBV6-3,few,TRBJ2-3,TGTGCCAGCAGGGACGGCAACACAGATACGCAGTATTTT,CASRDGNTDTQYF
-,TRBV29-1,many,TRBJ2-7,TGCAGCGTTGAAGAAAACCGGGGCTACGAGCAGTACTTC,CSVEENRGYEQYF
-,TRBV6-1,many,TRBJ1-2,TGTGCCAGCTTCCGAGCGGGGGCCGATACTAACTATGGCTACACCTTC,CASFRAGADTNYGYTF
TRBD2,TRBV2,many,TRBJ2-7,TGTGCCAGCAGTATGACTAGCGGGAGCCACGAGCAGTACTTC,CASSMTSGSHEQYF
TRBD1,TRBV10-3,-,TRBJ2-7,TGTGCCATCAGTAACGACAGGGATCGGCACGAGCAGTACTTC,CAISNDRDRHEQYF
-,TRBV2,many,TRBJ1-2,TGTGCCACTCGATCGGGGCCAGAGGATGGCTACACCTTC,CATRSGPEDGYTF
TRBD2,TRBV2,many,TRBJ2-3,TGTGCCAGCAGTATTAGCGGGGGCACAGATACGCAGTATTTT,CASSISGGTDTQYF
-,TRBV9,-,TRBJ2-3,TGTGCCAGCAGCGTAGAGGACACAGATACGCAGTATTTT,CASSVEDTDTQYF
-,TRBV5-1,many,TRBJ2-2,TGCGCCAGCAGCACCCTCGCAGGGGGGAGTGACACCGGGGAGCTGTTTTTT,CASSTLAGGSDTGELFF
-,TRBV7-9,many,TRBJ2-2,TGTGCCAGCAGCCCACCCCTGCGGCAGGGGGGCACCGGGGAGCTGTTTTTT,CASSPPLRQGGTGELFF
-,TRBV9,many,TRBJ1-1,TGTGCCAGCAGCGTAGCTGTAGGGCCCATGAACACTGAAGCTTTCTTT,CASSVAVGPMNTEAFF
TRBD1,TRBV11-2,-,TRBJ1-2,TGTGCCAGCAGCCGTTCTATGACAGGGGGTGGCTACACCTTC,CASSRSMTGGGYTF
TRBD2,TRBV6-1,many,TRBJ2-7,TGTGCCAGCAGTCATCGTAGCGGGAGTGTTTGGTCATCCTACGAGCAGTACTTC,CASSHRSGSVWSSYEQYF
TRBD2,TRBV2,many,TRBJ2-5,TGTGCCAGACAATTTGGGGGGGTAGAGACCCAGTACTTC,CARQFGGVETQYF
-,TRBV29-1,many,TRBJ2-1,TGCAGCGTTGAATCCGGGCGACAATCCTACAATGAGCAGTTCTTC,CSVESGRQSYNEQFF
TRBD1,TRBV6-1,many,TRBJ1-6,TGTGCCAGCATCGGGACAGGGCCAAATTCACCCCTCCACTTT,CASIGTGPNSPLHF
TRBD1,TRBV29-1,many,TRBJ2-5,TGCAGCGTTAAGACAGGGATGGGGTCAGAGACCCAGTACTTC,CSVKTGMGSETQYF
-,TRBV5-1,many,TRBJ2-1,TGCGCCAGCAGCTTGGGGGGGGCGTATGAGCAGTTCTTC,CASSLGGAYEQFF
-,TRBV20-1,-,TRBJ2-5,TGCAGTGTGTTGTCCGGCGGGGAGACCCAGTACTTC,CSVLSGGETQYF
TRBD2,TRBV13,many,TRBJ2-7,TGTGCCAGCAGCGGGACTAGTAGGTACGAGCAGTACTTC,CASSGTSRYEQYF
TRBD1,TRBV18,few,TRBJ1-1,TGTGCCAGCTCATTCCAGGGGGCGCGTGGGAACACTGAAGCTTTCTTT,CASSFQGARGNTEAFF
-,TRBV12-3/TRBV12-4,many,TRBJ1-1,TGTGCCAGCAGTTTAATAGGTGGAAACACTGAAGCTTTCTTT,CASSLIGGNTEAFF
-,TRBV27,many,TRBJ2-7,TGTGCCAGCAACCCGGGACTCTCCTACGAGCAGTACTTC,CASNPGLSYEQYF
-,TRBV2,many,TRBJ2-2,TGTGCCAGCAAGAAGGACGGGACGAACACCGGGGAGCTGTTTTTT,CASKKDGTNTGELFF
-,TRBV5-1,few,TRBJ2-2,TGCGCCAGCAGCTTGGACGGGGGCGGGGAGCTGTTTTTT,CASSLDGGGELFF
-,TRBV25-1,-,TRBJ2-3,TGTGCCAGCAGCGTGGCCGACCCCGATACGCAGTATTTT,CASSVADPDTQYF
-,TRBV27,many,TRBJ1-2,TGTGCCAGCAGTTTGTCACGGACACGCCTTAGTCCTAACTATGGCTACACCTTC,CASSLSRTRLSPNYGYTF
TRBD1,TRBV7-2,-,TRBJ2-1,TGTGCCAGCAGCTTAGGGGAAGGGGGCGAGCAGTTCTTC,CASSLGEGGEQFF
-,TRBV4-3,few,TRBJ1-1,TGCGCCAGCAGCCAAGGTGGCAGGGGTAACCCTGAAGCTTTCTTT,CASSQGGRGNPEAFF
-,TRBV19,many,TRBJ2-5,TGTGCCAGTAGCACGGGACGTACGGGGACCCAGTACTTC,CASSTGRTGTQYF
-,TRBV24-1,-,TRBJ2-1,TGTGCCACCAGTGATCTACCTAGAAATGAGCAGTTCTTC,CATSDLPRNEQFF
TRBD1,TRBV28,many,TRBJ1-5,TGTGCCAGCAGTATCCGGGACAGGGTTGGGTATCAGCCCCAGCATTTT,CASSIRDRVGYQPQHF
TRBD2,TRBV7-9,many,TRBJ2-7,TGTGCCAGCAGCCCGAGCGGGACCTACTCCTACGAGCAGTACTTC,CASSPSGTYSYEQYF
-,TRBV20-1,-,TRBJ2-1,TGCAGTGCTAGAGTCTCGTTCCTCAATGAGCAGTTCTTC,CSARVSFLNEQFF
TRBD1,TRBV18,few,TRBJ2-7,TGTGCCAGCTCACCAGGACAGGGAATGTTATACGAGCAGTACTTC,CASSPGQGMLYEQYF
-,TRBV12-3/TRBV12-4,many,TRBJ2-2,TGTGCCAGCACCTACAGGGTCGCCGGGGAGCTGTTTTTT,CASTYRVAGELFF
-,TRBV4-2,few,TRBJ2-3,TGTGCCAGCAGCCAAGAATGGGTGGCAGATACGCAGTATTTT,CASSQEWVADTQYF
-,TRBV15,-,TRBJ1-1,TGTGCCACCAGCATTAGGACTGAAGCTTTCTTT,CATSIRTEAFF